This T cell receptor beta chain was identified during a study of T cells in Graves' hyperthyroidism and ophthalmopathy. General study points: The model predicted ophthalmopathy a median approximately 6 months before onset.

In germline, CDR1 is SNHLY, CDR2 FYNNEI. The CDR3 spans 14 residues. Trimming shortened V by 7 bases and J by 9 bases, and 19 bases separated the two germline ends. At least 3 on the Clinical Activity Score was recorded for ophthalmopathy patients, who also had NOSPECS grade at least 4 and duration under 3 months. Clinicians diagnosed patients from clinical symptoms, serum thyroxine and TRAb, thyroid ultrasound and orbital computed tomography. Authors of the study amplified TCR beta CDR3 regions from RNA transcripts. Initially, a first-round RT-PCR of the TCR CDR3 employed the HTBI primer set. From the multiplex PCR reads, TCRdb called clonotypes with MiXCR, one entry per CDR3 protein. This repertoire shows 640,000 or so distinct CDR3 sequences, around 14% found once; its top ten account for 7% to 9%. This clonotype was detected ten times or more. The antigen is undetermined.

Source material: blood. V gene TRBV2 combines with J gene TRBJ2-1; D gene unclear. The sequence came from a woman aged 18 to 35 with Graves' ophthalmopathy. CDR3: CASIGSRRWLEQFF. As DNA, the CDR3 is TGTGCCAGCATAGGATCTAGAAGATGGCTTGAGCAGTTCTTC.